This T cell receptor (beta chain) was sequenced for a study of blood T cell repertoires in COVID-19. V dropped 7 bases and J dropped 3; count of bases not matched to a gene: 10. The CDR3 totals 16 residues. Germline CDR1 is LNHDA and CDR2 is SQIVND (reference sequence). This clone has a handful of counts. Method: immunoSEQ multiplex PCR; TCRdb's copy keeps in-frame clones and lacks some. Of 80,000 to 100,000 clones in the sample, around 82% were seen once. The V gene is TRBV19, the J gene TRBJ2-3; TRBD1 matches at 10 bases. The sequenced sample consisted of peripheral blood. The TCR originated in a man between 65 and 85 years old with active or convalescent COVID-19. In DNA form, the CDR3 reads TGTGCCAGTACCGACCGTCCGGGACAGGGGACAGATACGCAGTATTTT. It is translated as CASTDRPGQGTDTQYF.